This T cell receptor beta chain was captured by sequencing in a study of cytomegalovirus exposure and HLA in healthy donors. Germline V lookup: CDR1 MNHNS, CDR2 SASEGT. CDR3 size: 15 residues. J gave up 2 bases and V 0 bases, and 3 bases lay outside the gene matches. This clone was found a few times. Its antigen is not known. Study-wide findings and caveats: On later analysis, the bulk of CMV-associated TCR beta chains appeared to be HLA-restricted. Later examination showed HLA-associated TCR beta chains had greater clonal expansion than equally common others. Earlier findings revealed that most TCR beta V segments proved productive either about 90% or about 30% of the time.

PCR used 60 Vbeta primers and 13 Jbeta primers. Produced via immunoSEQ multiplex PCR; TCRdb's table is partial and in-frame only. The sample has about 160,000 clones, 79% seen once. The chain employs TRBV6-1 and TRBJ2-7; the match to TRBD1 covers 8 bases. The TCR originated in a man aged 35-49 years in good health and CMV-seronegative. Sequencing input: PBMCs. CDR3 residues: CASSEAGTGPYEQYF. In DNA, the CDR3 is TGTGCCAGCAGTGAAGCAGGGACAGGTCCCTACGAGCAGTACTTC.